This T cell receptor beta chain appears in the sequencing data of a study of response to subunit inactivated influenza vaccine. Germline loops: CDR1 SNHLY, CDR2 FYNNEI. Trimming removed 8 bases from V and 7 bases from J, with 9 bases in between. The CDR3 loop spans 11 amino acids. TCRdb itself ran the RT-PCR reads through MiXCR, one entry per CDR3 protein. The repertoire holds around 150,000 distinct CDR3 sequences, with around 9.9% as singletons. The study, taken as a whole, reports: The authors proposed limited new T cell recruitment per seasonal influenza vaccination.

This clonotype occurred a few times. What it recognizes is unknown. The receptor was isolated from a man in his forties or fifties who received an inactivated influenza vaccine. V and J are TRBV2 and TRBJ2-1, with D possibly being TRBD2 (5 bases). This sample comprised non-naive T cells sorted from PBMCs, obtained roughly 6 weeks after vaccination. This CDR3 reads CASQDFNEQFF. The CDR3, as DNA: TGTGCCAGCCAGGACTTTAATGAGCAGTTCTTC.